This entry describes one T cell receptor beta chain. The antigen is undetermined. Compared with germline, one end of the junction differs, possibly owing to a read error. CDR3 length: 12 amino acids. Germline values: CDR1 SGHRS, CDR2 YFSETQ. This entry is derived from a study of blood T cells in healthy people across ages. General observations from the study: Higher diversity and more naive CD4+ cells were features of long-lived donors, compared to aged donors.

Together with a sample-barcoded 5' primer, a J-beta primer mix was included in a second PCR lasting roughly 6 to 12 cycles. TCRdb re-analysed the 5' RACE reads in MiXCR, keeping a single row per CDR3 protein. The profile shows hundreds of thousands of distinct CDR3 sequences, under 40% of them singletons. Samples each yielded at least 5.5 micrograms of total RNA. The V and J genes are TRBV5-1 and TRBJ2-1; D remains ambiguous. The TCR comes from a man aged 18 to 30 in good health. The specimen sequenced was blood. The CDR3 DNA is TGCGTCAGCAGCTTGGAATGGTTTGAGCAGTTCTTC. It specifies CVSSLEWFEQFF.